This record looks at one T cell receptor (beta chain) sequence and its context. After extraction with the RNeasy kit, roughly 0.5 to 1 ug of the RNA was reverse transcribed using random hexamers. TCRdb re-analysed the immunoSEQ multiplex PCR reads in MiXCR, keeping a single row per CDR3 protein. Here the sample spans roughly 200,000 distinct CDR3 sequences, around 93% being singletons. This record comes from a study of CD8 T cells in Susac syndrome. V was pared by 5 bases and J by 2 bases, with 5 bases between. CDR1 ENHRY and CDR2 SYGVKD come from the germline V gene. CDR3 length: 12 amino acids. The multiple sclerosis control cohort comprised treatment-naive individuals presenting with stable or active relapsing-remitting disease. Negative isolation yielded CD4+ and CD8+ T cells, and FACS enriched TEMRA cells.

This clonotype was sampled from a human donor with multiple sclerosis. This sequence joins TRBV10-3 and TRBJ2-3; no clear D gene. Sequencing was done on a sample of CD4+ T cells from PBMCs. DNA for the CDR3: TGTGCCATCAGTAGGGCCACAGATACGCAGTATTTT. This sequence encodes CAISRATDTQYF.